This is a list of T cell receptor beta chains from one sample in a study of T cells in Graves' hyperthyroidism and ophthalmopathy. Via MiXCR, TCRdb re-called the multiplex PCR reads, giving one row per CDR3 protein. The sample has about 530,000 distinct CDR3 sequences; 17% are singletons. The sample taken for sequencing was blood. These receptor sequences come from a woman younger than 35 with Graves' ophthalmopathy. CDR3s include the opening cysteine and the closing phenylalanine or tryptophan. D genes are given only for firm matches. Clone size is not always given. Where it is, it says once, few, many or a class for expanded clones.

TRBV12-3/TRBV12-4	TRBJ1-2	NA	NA	CASSLSTHNTNYGYTF	TGTGCCAGCAGTTTAAGTACGCACAATACTAATTATGGCTACACCTTC
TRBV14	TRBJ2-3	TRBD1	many	CASSPGQGTTDTQYF	TGTGCCAGCAGCCCGGGACAGGGCACGACAGATACGCAGTATTTT
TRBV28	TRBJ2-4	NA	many	CASSPREQGYLLAKNIQYF	TGTGCCAGCAGTCCCCGAGAACAGGGTTATTTACTAGCCAAAAACATTCAGTACTTC
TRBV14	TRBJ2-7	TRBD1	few	CASSHRGPGEQYF	TGTGCCAGCAGCCACAGGGGGCCAGGCGAGCAGTACTTC
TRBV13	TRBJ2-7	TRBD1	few	CASSLGQGPSEQYF	TGTGCCAGCAGCCTAGGACAGGGGCCCTCCGAGCAGTACTTC
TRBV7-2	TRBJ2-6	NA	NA	CASSLERVVGANVLTF	TGTGCCAGCAGCTTAGAGCGGGTGGTCGGGGCCAACGTCCTGACTTTC
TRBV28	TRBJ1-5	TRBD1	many	CASRPTGFGQPQHF	TGTGCCAGCAGGCCGACAGGGTTCGGTCAGCCCCAGCATTTT
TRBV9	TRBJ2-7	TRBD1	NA	CASSERTGTYEQYF	TGTGCCAGCAGCGAGCGGACAGGGACCTACGAGCAGTACTTC
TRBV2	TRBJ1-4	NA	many	CASRMYEKLFF	TGTGCCAGCAGGATGTACGAAAAACTGTTTTTT
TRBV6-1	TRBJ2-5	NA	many	CASSRPQTLETQYF	TGTGCCAGCAGTCGGCCACAGACTCTAGAGACCCAGTACTTC
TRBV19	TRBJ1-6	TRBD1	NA	CASSTQGDSPLHF	TGTGCCAGTAGTACGCAGGGGGATTCACCCCTCCACTTT
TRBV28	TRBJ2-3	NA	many	CASKRFQGVDTQYF	TGTGCCTCGAAGCGGTTCCAAGGAGTGGATACGCAGTATTTT
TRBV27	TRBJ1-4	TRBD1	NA	CATGDEGAGEKLFF	TGTGCCACGGGCGATGAGGGGGCTGGGGAAAAACTGTTTTTT
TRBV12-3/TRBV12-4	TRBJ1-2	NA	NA	CASSQGFLSYTF	TGTGCCAGCAGTCAGGGATTTCTGAGCTACACCTTC
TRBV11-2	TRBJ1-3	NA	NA	CASSLEGRGSGNTIYF	TGTGCCAGCAGCTTAGAAGGCCGGGGCTCTGGAAACACCATATATTTT
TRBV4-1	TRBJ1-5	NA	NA	CASSQVRGRGQPQHF	TGCGCCAGCAGCCAAGTTAGGGGCAGGGGTCAGCCCCAGCATTTT
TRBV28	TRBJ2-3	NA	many	CASSLEGIARTDTQYF	TGTGCCAGCAGTTTAGAAGGTATCGCCCGCACAGATACGCAGTATTTT
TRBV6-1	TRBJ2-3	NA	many	CASSPGSWRSTDTQYF	TGTGCCAGCAGTCCTGGGTCGTGGCGGTCCACAGATACGCAGTATTTT
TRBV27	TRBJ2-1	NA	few	CASSWPPGNEQFF	TGTGCCAGCAGTTGGCCACCAGGGAATGAGCAGTTCTTC
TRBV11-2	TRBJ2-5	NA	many	CASSSGKDQYF	TGTGCCAGCAGCTCCGGGAAGGACCAGTACTTC
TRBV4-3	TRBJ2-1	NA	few	CASSQDYRYNEQFF	TGCGCCAGCAGCCAAGATTACAGATACAATGAGCAGTTCTTC
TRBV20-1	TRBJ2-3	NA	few	CSASLTGDADTQYF	TGCAGTGCCTCATTAACGGGAGATGCAGATACGCAGTATTTT
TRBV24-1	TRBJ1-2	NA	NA	CATSDRDKNYGYTF	TGTGCCACCAGTGACAGGGACAAGAACTATGGCTACACCTTC
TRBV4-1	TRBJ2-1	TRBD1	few	CASSQEGRTGVNEQFF	TGCGCCAGCAGCCAAGAAGGCCGGACAGGGGTCAATGAGCAGTTCTTC
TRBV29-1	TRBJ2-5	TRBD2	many	CSVERGGRETQYF	TGCAGCGTTGAACGAGGCGGGAGGGAGACCCAGTACTTC
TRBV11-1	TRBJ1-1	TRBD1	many	CASSLQGGRYTEAFF	TGTGCCAGCAGCTTGCAGGGGGGGCGATACACTGAAGCTTTCTTT
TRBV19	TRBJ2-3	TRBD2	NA	CASNIAGREMDTQYF	TGTGCCAGTAATATTGCTGGGCGGGAGATGGATACGCAGTATTTT
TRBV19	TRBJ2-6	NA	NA	CASSIGDSGANVLTF	TGTGCCAGTAGTATTGGGGACTCTGGGGCCAACGTCCTGACTTTC